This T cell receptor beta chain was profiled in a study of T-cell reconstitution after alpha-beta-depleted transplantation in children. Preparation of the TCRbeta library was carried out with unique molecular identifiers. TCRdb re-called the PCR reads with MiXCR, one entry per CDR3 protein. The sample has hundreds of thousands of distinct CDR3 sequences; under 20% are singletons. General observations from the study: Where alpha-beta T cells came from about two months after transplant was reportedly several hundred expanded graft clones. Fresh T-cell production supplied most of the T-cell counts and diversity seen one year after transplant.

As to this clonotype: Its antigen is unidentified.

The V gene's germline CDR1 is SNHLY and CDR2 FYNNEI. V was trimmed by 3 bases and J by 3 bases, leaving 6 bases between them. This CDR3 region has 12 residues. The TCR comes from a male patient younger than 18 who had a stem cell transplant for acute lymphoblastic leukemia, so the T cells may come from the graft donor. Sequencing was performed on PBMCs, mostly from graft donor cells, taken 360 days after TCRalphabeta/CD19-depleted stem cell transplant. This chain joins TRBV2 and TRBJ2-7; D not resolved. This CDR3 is CASSERIYEQYF. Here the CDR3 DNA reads TGTGCCAGCAGTGAGAGGATCTACGAGCAGTACTTC. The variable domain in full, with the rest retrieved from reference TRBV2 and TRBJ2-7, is EPEVTQTPSHQVTQMGQEVILRCVPISNHLYFYWYRQILGQKVEFLVSFYNNEISEKSEIFDDQFSVERPDGSNFTLKIRSTKLEDSAMYFCASSERIYEQYFGPGTRLTVT.